Below are 25 T cell receptor beta chains sequenced from a single sample in a study of PD-1 blockade in classical Hodgkin lymphoma. Data came from immunoSEQ multiplex PCR; TCRdb stores just in-frame clones and leaves some out. This repertoire shows 100,000 or so clones, around 88% found once; its top ten account for 6.5% to 7.5%. Each and every patient relapsed after autologous stem cell transplantation, and patients got differing brentuximab vedotin exposure. The sequences come from peripheral blood mononuclear cells (PBMCs), collected before the second cycle of nivolumab. These receptors came from a human donor with classical Hodgkin lymphoma.

This clone has at least ten counts. The chain links TRBV15 to TRBJ1-5; D may be TRBD1 (5 bases). This CDR3 is built from 14 residues. V dropped 3 bases and J dropped 6 bases, with 12 bases sitting between them. Germline assignment: CDR1 LNHNV and CDR2 YYDKDF (reference sequence). CDR3 nucleotides: TGTGCCACCAGCAGGGGTGGGGGGGGTCAGCCCCAGCATTTT. It translates to CATSRGGGGQPQHF.

The chain links TRBV5-1 to TRBJ2-1; 10 positions agree with TRBD2. With 4 bases clipped from V and 5 bases from J, the junction kept 6 bases outside the gene matches. CDR1 is SGHRS and CDR2 is YFSETQ in the germline V gene. The CDR3 covers 15 residues. The CDR3 region is CASSLTSGRHNEQFF. CDR3 DNA: TGCGCCAGCAGCCTGACTAGCGGGCGCCACAATGAGCAGTTCTTC.

The chain carries TRBV5-1 and TRBJ2-5; 7 bases fit TRBD1. The CDR3 extends over 16 amino acids. CDR1 and CDR2 (germline): SGHRS, YFSETQ. V was clipped by 4 bases and J by 5 bases; unmatched bases: 14. CDR3 nucleotide sequence: TGCGCCAGCAGCCGGACCGTCGCAGGGGGACCGGAGACCCAGTACTTC. The encoded protein is CASSRTVAGGPETQYF. Combining the CDR3 with reference TRBV5-1 and TRBJ2-5 gives the whole variable domain KAGVTQTPRYLIKTRGQQVTLSCSPISGHRSVSWYQQTPGQGLQFLFEYFSETQRNKGNFPGRFSGRQFSNSRSEMNVSTLELGDSALYLCASSRTVAGGPETQYFGPGTRLLVL.

The chain employs TRBV6-5 and TRBJ2-1, with 12 bases matching TRBD2. This CDR3 is 16 amino acids long. V lost 2 bases to trimming and J lost 9 bases; unmatched junction nucleotides: 8. Germline V gene lookup returns CDR1 MNHEY and CDR2 SVGAGI. As DNA, the CDR3 is TGTGCCAGCAGTTACGGGCTAGCGGGGGGGCCCCCTGAGCAGTTCTTC. This codes for CASSYGLAGGPPEQFF.

The genes are TRBV7-2 and TRBJ1-6, with D uncertain. Deletions cut 1 base from V and 0 bases from J, with 13 bases between. Per germline, CDR1 SGHTA and CDR2 FQGNSA. The CDR3 sequence is 18 residues long. Here the CDR3 reads CASSLDLAESSYNSPLHF. CDR3 bases: TGTGCCAGCAGCTTAGATCTGGCAGAGAGCTCCTATAATTCACCCCTCCACTTT. Full variable domain (outside the CDR3, taken from reference TRBV7-2 and TRBJ1-6): GAGVSQSPSNKVTEKGKDVELRCDPISGHTALYWYRQSLGQGLEFLIYFQGNSAPDKSGLPSDRFSAERTGGSVSTLTIQRTQQEDSAVYLCASSLDLAESSYNSPLHFGNGTRLTVT.

This rearrangement joins TRBV6-5 to TRBJ1-2; perhaps TRBD1 as D (6 bases). Germline-derived CDR1 and CDR2 are MNHEY and SVGAGI. The CDR3 has 13 amino acids. V was cut by 6 bases and J by 3 bases, with 11 bases left in between. The DNA for the CDR3 is TGTGCCAGCAGCCCCGCAGGGGACTATGGCTACACCTTC. Protein: CASSPAGDYGYTF.

The V and J genes are TRBV9 and TRBJ1-3, with D maybe TRBD1 (5 bases). In germline, CDR1 is SGDLS, CDR2 YYNGEE. The CDR3 loop spans 14 amino acids. V was shortened by 4 bases and J by 3 bases, with 11 bases between the two germline ends. The CDR3 DNA follows: TGTGCCAGCAGCCCGGGGGACGGTGGAAACACCATATATTTT. Its protein is CASSPGDGGNTIYF.

This clone was picked up one time. The CDR3 DNA sequence: TGTGCCAGCAGTCGACAGGGGAATCAGCAGCCCCAGCATTTT. It codes for CASSRQGNQQPQHF. The chain employs TRBV6-6 and TRBJ1-5; the match to TRBD1 covers 8 bases. Unmatched junction bases numbered 7, after V lost 5 bases and J lost 7 bases. Germline CDR1 and CDR2: MNHNY and SVGAGI (reference sequence). This CDR3 has 14 amino acids.

CDR3 DNA: TGTGCTAGTGGTTTGGTAAACAGGGGGAACACTGAAGCTTTCTTT. It codes for CASGLVNRGNTEAFF. J is TRBJ1-1 and V is TRBV12-5; 7 positions agree with TRBD1. CDR1 is LGHNT and CDR2 is FRNRAP in the germline V gene. The CDR3 sequence is 15 residues long. V shed 0 bases and J 1 base; nucleotides not matched to a gene: 2.

The J gene is TRBJ2-3, the V gene TRBV7-8; 12 bases are a match to TRBD2. V trimming: 3 bases; J trimming: 1 base; junction bases outside the gene matches: 5. The length of the CDR3 is 17 residues. Germline V gene data show CDR1 as SGHVS and CDR2 as FQNEAQ. In nucleotides, the CDR3 is TGTGCCAGCAGCTTCCTAGGACTAGCGGGACGCACAGATACGCAGTATTTT. Protein product: CASSFLGLAGRTDTQYF.

The V gene is TRBV11-3, the J gene TRBJ2-6; D might be TRBD1 (5 bases). This CDR3 spans 17 amino acids. From germline, CDR1 is SGHNT and CDR2 YENEEA. Between the trimmed V and J ends, which lost 5 bases and 1 base, there was a span of 15 bases. The CDR3 is CASSVRDNPSGANVLTF. CDR3 nucleotide sequence: TGTGCCAGCAGCGTCAGGGATAACCCGTCTGGGGCCAACGTCCTGACTTTC.

This clone showed up just a few times. The CDR3 DNA follows: TGTGCCAGCAGCTCGGGGACAGGGGGACAGACTGAAGCTTTCTTT. It translates to CASSSGTGGQTEAFF. This chain connects TRBV7-8 to TRBJ1-1, with 11 positions matching TRBD1. Germline V gives CDR1 SGHVS, CDR2 FQNEAQ. This CDR3 has 15 amino acids. V was clipped by 4 bases and J by 5 bases; unmatched bases: 6. The entire variable domain, with the rest obtained from reference TRBV7-8 and TRBJ1-1, is as follows: GAGVSQSPRYKVAKRGQDVALRCDPISGHVSLFWYQQALGQGPEFLTYFQNEAQLDKSGLPSDRFFAERPEGSVSTLKIQRTQQEDSAVYLCASSSGTGGQTEAFFGQGTRLTVV.

V gene TRBV6-5 combines with J gene TRBJ2-7, with D tentatively TRBD2 (6 bases). Trimming took off 8 bases at V and 4 bases at J, with 12 bases between the two ends. CDR3 length: 12 amino acids. Germline V CDR1 and CDR2: MNHEY, SVGAGI. CDR3 nucleotides: TGTGCCAGCGGGGGGAACAGTTACGAGCAGTACTTC. This gives the protein CASGGNSYEQYF.

The rearrangement joins TRBV2 to TRBJ1-4; D not certain. The CDR3 length is 15 residues. V was shortened by 4 bases and J by 2 bases, with 11 bases between the two germline ends. Germline CDR1 SNHLY, CDR2 FYNNEI. CDR3 nucleotides: TGTGCCAGCAGTGGGACCCCTGGGACTAATGAAAAACTGTTTTTT. Its protein is CASSGTPGTNEKLFF.

This chain connects TRBV13 to TRBJ2-7; D perhaps matches TRBD1 (5 bases). CDR3 size: 15 residues. V lost 0 bases to trimming and J lost 3 bases, with 12 bases between them. Germline V gene data show CDR1 as PRHDT and CDR2 as FYEKMQ (reference sequence). CDR3 bases: TGTGCCAGCAGCTTAGGGTCAGGGCCACGCTACGAGCAGTACTTC. Translating it yields CASSLGSGPRYEQYF.

The chain carries TRBV7-9 and TRBJ1-1; D is ambiguous. The CDR3 runs to 15 residues. V lost 3 bases to trimming and J lost 1 base, with 12 bases between them. The V gene's germline CDR1 is SEHNR and CDR2 FQNEAQ (reference sequence). The CDR3, as DNA: TGTGCCAGCAGCTTTTCTACGATACGGAACACTGAAGCTTTCTTT. The encoded protein is CASSFSTIRNTEAFF.

This rearrangement joins TRBV19 to TRBJ2-1; tentatively, D is TRBD1 or TRBD2 (6 bases each). The CDR3 has 13 residues. V gave up 9 bases and J gave up 8 bases, with 17 bases separating them. Germline CDR1 LNHDA, CDR2 SQIVND (reference sequence). The CDR3 sequence: CASGGPRRDEQFF. CDR3 DNA: TGTGCCAGCGGGGGCCCACGGAGGGATGAGCAGTTCTTC.

This sequence joins TRBV6-5 and TRBJ2-7; no reliable D call. Per the germline V gene, CDR1 is MNHEY and CDR2 is SVGAGI. Trimming left V 2 bases short and J 9 bases short, with 8 bases between. This CDR3 region has 11 residues. CDR3 DNA sequence: TGTGCCAGCAGTTACCTTTCTTGGCAGTACTTC. Its protein product is CASSYLSWQYF.

This clone has only one observation. The DNA for the CDR3 is TGTGCCTGGGACTCAGGGGACGCTAATGAAAAACTGTTTTTT. It yields the protein CAWDSGDANEKLFF. This sequence joins TRBV30 and TRBJ1-4, with D maybe TRBD1 (6 bases). Germline CDR1 GTSNPN, CDR2 SVGIG (reference sequence). The V end lost 5 bases, the J end lost 3 bases, and 13 bases lay between the germline ends. The CDR3 runs 14 residues.

This chain connects TRBV19 to TRBJ2-7; the match to TRBD1 covers 9 bases. The germline V gene has CDR1 LNHDA and CDR2 SQIVND (reference sequence). V was pared by 10 bases and J by 5 bases, with 6 bases of the junction left unmatched. CDR3 length: 12 residues. The chain's CDR3 is CATGDREHEQYF. CDR3 sequence (DNA): TGTGCCACCGGGGACAGGGAGCACGAGCAGTACTTC.

This rearrangement joins TRBV10-3 to TRBJ1-6; maybe TRBD1 (5 bases). The CDR3 covers 12 residues. The germline V gene has CDR1 ENHRY and CDR2 SYGVKD. V gave up 9 bases and J gave up 5 bases, with 8 bases separating them. The CDR3 DNA follows: TGTGCCATACAGACAGATAATTCACCCCTCCACTTT. Its translation is CAIQTDNSPLHF.

This rearrangement joins TRBV4-1 to TRBJ1-4, with D unclear. The V end was cut by 1 base, the J end by 8 bases, with 5 bases between. The germline V gene encodes CDR1 MGHRA and CDR2 YSYEKL. This CDR3 has 12 residues. CDR3 region: CASSQGHEKLFF. CDR3 DNA: TGCGCCAGCAGCCAAGGCCACGAAAAACTGTTTTTT.

J is TRBJ2-7 and V is TRBV4-3; D is undetermined. The CDR3 totals 14 residues. CDR1 and CDR2 (germline): LGHNA, YSLEER. V shed 4 bases and J shed 0 bases, with 10 bases lying between them. The CDR3 DNA is TGCGCCAGCAGCCTAGAGTTGAGCTCCTACGAGCAGTACTTC. Its protein product is CASSLELSSYEQYF.

The J gene is TRBJ1-2, the V gene TRBV9, with D unresolved. The ends were cut back, 0 bases at V and 1 base at J, with 13 bases in the middle. The CDR3 totals 16 residues. The V gene's germline CDR1 is SGDLS and CDR2 YYNGEE. CDR3 loop: CASSVGKVGINYGYTF. The CDR3 DNA reads as TGTGCCAGCAGCGTAGGAAAAGTGGGGATTAACTATGGCTACACCTTC.

As DNA, the CDR3 is TGTGCCAGCAGCTTGGAGCTATTGAATTCACCCCTCCACTTT. It translates to CASSLELLNSPLHF. The chain couples TRBV5-4 to TRBJ1-6; D is uncertain. CDR1 SGHNT and CDR2 YYREEE come from the germline V gene (reference sequence). The CDR3 sequence is 14 residues long. The germline V and J ends were trimmed by 0 bases and 7 bases, with 8 bases remaining between them.